This T cell receptor (beta chain) was retrieved from a study of T cells in Graves' hyperthyroidism and ophthalmopathy. This clonotype showed up many times. What was amplified from RNA transcripts were TCR beta CDR3 regions. The TCR CDR3 first-round RT-PCR relied on the HTBI primer set. TCRdb reprocessed the multiplex PCR reads via MiXCR and lists one record per CDR3 protein. Here the sample spans 350,000 to 450,000 distinct CDR3 sequences, roughly an eighth being singletons. Based on clinical symptoms, serum thyroxine and TRAb, thyroid ultrasound and orbital computed tomography, diagnoses were reached. The CDR3 contains 16 residues. Germline V lookup: CDR1 SGHRS, CDR2 YFSETQ. Trimming stripped 4 bases from V and 1 base from J, with 15 bases between.

V is TRBV5-1 and J is TRBJ2-1; D might be TRBD2 (5 bases). The sample was blood. The sequence was collected from a man aged 45-60 years with Graves' ophthalmopathy. CDR3 sequence reads: CASSPGLGSSYNEQFF. CDR3 bases: TGCGCCAGCAGCCCCGGACTTGGCAGTTCCTACAATGAGCAGTTCTTC.